This TCR beta chain was sequenced for a study of blood T cell repertoires in COVID-19 (dated by TCRdb to between 2020 and 2021). Context from the whole study: Collaborator samples came from the United States, Italy and Spain and covered acute and convalescent phases of COVID-19. The material from the prospective study consisted of cDNA or gDNA derived from T cells, B-cell-depleted T cells, or PBMCs. Subjects who had been exposed to COVID-19, were actively infected with it, or had recovered from it provided the deeply sampled blood TCRbeta repertoires that made up the dataset. A freely available public database, intended as a resource for researchers studying the immune response to SARS-CoV-2, is where the repertoires were released. The samples were drawn from the first 160 participants of the ongoing ImmuneRACE study and from under 1,500 subjects provided by 6 global collaborators. A de-identified subject ID, COVID-19 status, age in years and sex were almost always included in the sample metadata. Where available, HLA class I and class II types were taken from metadata supplied by the sample provider and were not determined by assay-based typing. Overall study outcomes, separate from this receptor: The amount of clinical and demographic metadata varied by source and participant and was provided uncurated.

The cysteine opens and the phenylalanine closes a CDR3 of 14 amino acids. Of all the DNA, just the CDR3 is kept, 42 bases in frame from base 1. Cut back by 0 bases and 5 bases, the V and J ends lie 9 bases apart. The germline V gene supplies CDR1 SGHRS and CDR2 YFSETQ. TCRbeta CDR3 regions were amplified from genomic DNA using the immunoSEQ Assay, a bias-controlled multiplex PCR. The study's own analysis went as follows. Nucleated cell counts per sample were estimated from amplification of reference gene primers within the assay. To quantify the absolute abundance of each unique TCRbeta CDR3 rearrangement, sequence reads were collapsed and filtered. For each sample, productive Simpson clonality was calculated by taking the square root of Simpson's diversity index across productive rearrangements. TCRdb took over this immuneACCESS table, retaining in-frame rearrangements with V and J assigned. Such tables are incomplete; in checked studies, under half of the missing clones stem from an unresolved V gene, and the remainder is unexplained. That table is the source of V, J and clone size, and D and trimming were worked out from the DNA. The sample includes over 80,000 clones, with 75% to 85% observed a single time. The ten biggest clones cover 15% to 20% of the sample.

Each collaborating institution followed its own protocols to collect whole blood in K2EDTA tubes. For TCRbeta analysis, collaborators shipped samples in one of three forms: frozen whole blood, isolated PBMCs, or DNA extracted from either of those sample types. Note on this clone: What this receptor recognizes is not known. Base qualities are not at hand, and no much larger clone is one base apart.

Input material: peripheral blood. This clonotype was obtained from a woman older than 75 with active or convalescent COVID-19. The chain is made from TRBV5-1 and TRBJ2-1, with no confident D gene call. The CDR3 reads CASSLEPSNNEQFF. The DNA sequence is TGCGCCAGCAGCTTGGAGCCGTCGAACAATGAGCAGTTCTTC.